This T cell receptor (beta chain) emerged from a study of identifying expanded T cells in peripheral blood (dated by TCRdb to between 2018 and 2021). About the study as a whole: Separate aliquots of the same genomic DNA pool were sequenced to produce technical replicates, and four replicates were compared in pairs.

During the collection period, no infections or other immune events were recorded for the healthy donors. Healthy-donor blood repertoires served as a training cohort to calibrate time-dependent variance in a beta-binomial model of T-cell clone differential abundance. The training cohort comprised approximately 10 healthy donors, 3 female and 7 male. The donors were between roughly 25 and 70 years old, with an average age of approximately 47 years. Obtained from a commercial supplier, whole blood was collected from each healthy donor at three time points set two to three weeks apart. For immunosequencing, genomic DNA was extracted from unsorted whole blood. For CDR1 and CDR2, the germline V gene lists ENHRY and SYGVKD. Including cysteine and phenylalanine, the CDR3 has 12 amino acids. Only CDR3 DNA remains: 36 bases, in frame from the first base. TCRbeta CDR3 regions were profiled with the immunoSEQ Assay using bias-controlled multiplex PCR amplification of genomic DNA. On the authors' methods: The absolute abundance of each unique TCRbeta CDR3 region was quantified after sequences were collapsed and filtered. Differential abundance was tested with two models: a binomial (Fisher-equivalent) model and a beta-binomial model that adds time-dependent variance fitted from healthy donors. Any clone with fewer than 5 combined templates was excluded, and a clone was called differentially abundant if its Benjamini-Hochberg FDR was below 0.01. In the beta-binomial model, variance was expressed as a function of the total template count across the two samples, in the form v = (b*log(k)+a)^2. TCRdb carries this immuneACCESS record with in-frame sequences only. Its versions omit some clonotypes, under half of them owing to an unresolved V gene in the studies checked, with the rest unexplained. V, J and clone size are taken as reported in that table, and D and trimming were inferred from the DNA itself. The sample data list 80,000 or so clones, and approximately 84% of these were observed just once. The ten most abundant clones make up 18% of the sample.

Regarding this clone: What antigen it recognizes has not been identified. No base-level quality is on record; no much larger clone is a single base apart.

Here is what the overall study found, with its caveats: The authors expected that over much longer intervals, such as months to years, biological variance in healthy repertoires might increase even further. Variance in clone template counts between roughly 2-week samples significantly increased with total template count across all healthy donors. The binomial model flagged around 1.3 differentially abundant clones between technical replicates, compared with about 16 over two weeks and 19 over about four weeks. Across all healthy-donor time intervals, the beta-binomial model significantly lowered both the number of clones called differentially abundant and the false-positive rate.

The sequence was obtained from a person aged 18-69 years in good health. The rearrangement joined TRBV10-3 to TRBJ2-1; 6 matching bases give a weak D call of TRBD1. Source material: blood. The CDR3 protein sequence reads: CAGSSGDNEQFF. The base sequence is TGTGCGGGGTCGTCAGGGGACAATGAGCAGTTCTTC.